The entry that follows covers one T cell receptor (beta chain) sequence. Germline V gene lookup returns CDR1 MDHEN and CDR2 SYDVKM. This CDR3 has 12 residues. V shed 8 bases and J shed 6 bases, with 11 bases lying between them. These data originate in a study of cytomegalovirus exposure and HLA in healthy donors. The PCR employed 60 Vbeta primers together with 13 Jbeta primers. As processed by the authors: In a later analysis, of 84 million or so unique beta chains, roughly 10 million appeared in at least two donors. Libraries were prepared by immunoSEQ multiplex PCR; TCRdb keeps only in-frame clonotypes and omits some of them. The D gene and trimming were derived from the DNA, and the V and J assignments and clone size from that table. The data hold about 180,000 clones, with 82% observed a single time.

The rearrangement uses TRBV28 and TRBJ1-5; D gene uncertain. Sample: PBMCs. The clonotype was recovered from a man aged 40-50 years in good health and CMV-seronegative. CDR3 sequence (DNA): TGTGCCAGCCGGTCGCAAGCTCAGCCCCAGCATTTT. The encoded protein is CASRSQAQPQHF.